The source of this T cell receptor beta chain is a study of PD-1 blockade in classical Hodgkin lymphoma. Study-level results: Still unresolved is the cause of the repertoire differences, which may be disease activity or prior therapy.

Generated by immunoSEQ multiplex PCR, the TCRdb table keeps only in-frame clones and is missing some. The sample includes about 90,000 clones, approximately 90% seen only once; the top ten take under 3.5%. V gave up 6 bases and J gave up 2 bases, with 17 bases separating them. Germline V gives CDR1 LNHDA, CDR2 SQIVND (reference sequence). The CDR3 has 17 residues. Noted time point: cycle 4 day 1 (C4D1), after five to seven weeks of nivolumab. All the patients suffered relapse after autologous stem cell transplantation, and brentuximab vedotin exposure differed. This clone has just one count. Its antigen is unidentified.

The V and J genes are TRBV19 and TRBJ2-6; TRBD2 is a possible D gene (6 bases). The specimen comprised peripheral blood mononuclear cells (PBMCs), sampled before the fourth cycle of nivolumab. The clonotype originates from a human donor with classical Hodgkin lymphoma. The CDR3 reads CASRSPPGGTGANVLTF. The CDR3 DNA is TGTGCCAGTAGATCCCCCCCCGGCGGGACTGGGGCCAACGTCCTGACTTTC.